The present T cell receptor (beta chain) was sequenced within a study of OX40 agonist ivuxolimab in advanced cancers. Regarding the complete study: Ivuxolimab was a fully human IgG2 agonistic monoclonal antibody targeting the costimulatory receptor OX40 (CD134). The point of sequencing TCRbeta in the periphery was to test whether ivuxolimab changed TCR sequence diversity and drove clonal T-cell expansion. Partial responses occurred in three dose-escalation patients: two with cutaneous melanoma and one with hepatocellular carcinoma. Patients were allowed to have had prior anti-PD-1, anti-PD-L1 or anti-CTLA-4 therapy, and approximately 41% of the dose-escalation patients had previously received checkpoint inhibitors. Intravenous ivuxolimab was administered to patients every 2 weeks at six dose levels: 0.01, 0.1, 0.3, 1.5, 3 and 10 mg/kg. The paper describes the monotherapy dose-escalation part (N of about 47 patients) of the phase I trial of ivuxolimab. Of the roughly 50 dose-escalation patients, hepatocellular carcinoma was present in roughly 19, melanoma in roughly 15, renal cell carcinoma in 9 and head and neck cancer in 9. A male proportion of roughly 80% and a mean age of roughly 58 years, ranging from about 23 to 79, were recorded for the dose-escalation cohort. The research as a whole found: The antigen specificity of the peripheral T cells that underwent clonal expansion was not determined. On average, CD8+ T cells showed more expanded clones than CD4+ T cells after ivuxolimab. Clonal expansion of both CD4+ and CD8+ blood T cells was observed from baseline to week 6 at doses 0.1 to 3.0 mg/kg. In the 0.1-3.0 mg/kg groups, partial responders had among the lowest normalized peripheral clonal expansion, particularly in CD8+ T cells. Low levels of normalized T-cell clonal expansion were also seen in some nonresponding patients.

For sequencing of the TCRbeta CDR3 region, genomic DNA was extracted from the sorted cells. The immunoSEQ Assay was used for sequencing of TCRbeta CDR3 regions. The clones in this table, taken by TCRdb from immuneACCESS, are in-frame only. Not every clone is retained; where verified, under half of the shortfall comes from an unresolved V gene, and the cause of the rest is unknown. The sample data list approximately 76,000 clones, and 70% to 90% of these were observed just once. The ten largest clones take up roughly 5.5% of the sample. Patients with a history of autoimmune disease or receiving systemic immunosuppression were excluded from the trial. Peripheral blood for TCR sequencing was collected from all dose cohorts at baseline, on cycle 4 day 1, and on cycle 7 day 1. Samples were obtained from an open-label, multicenter, first-in-human phase I dose-escalation trial of ivuxolimab. The trial enrolled adults with locally advanced or metastatic head and neck squamous cell, hepatocellular, melanoma or renal cell carcinoma. Before TCR sequencing, CD4+ T cells and CD8+ T cells from peripheral blood were sorted into separate populations.

The CDR3 contains 13 residues, cysteine and phenylalanine counted. Solely the CDR3 DNA is kept, with 39 bases framed from the first base. V loses 11 bases at its end and J loses 10 bases; junction bases beyond the gene matches: 14. The germline V gene (reference sequence) yields SEHNR for CDR1 and FQNEAQ for CDR2. On this clone: Its antigen has not been determined. No base quality values were provided; no much bigger clone lies one nucleotide off.

The chain couples TRBV7-9 to TRBJ2-1; the junction holds 7 bases that match TRBD2. This material consisted of CD4+ or CD8+ T cells sorted from blood, taken in a trial of the OX40 agonist ivuxolimab. The TCR originated in an adult with an advanced solid tumor such as melanoma, head and neck, liver or kidney cancer. The DNA reads as follows: TGTGCCGGCACGGGAGGTGAGGGAGGGGAGCAGTTCTTC. This is translated as CAGTGGEGGEQFF. The entire variable domain, with the stretches around the CDR3 drawn from the reference TRBV7-9 and TRBJ2-1 proteins, is DTGVSQNPRHKITKRGQNVTFRCDPISEHNRLYWYRQTLGQGPEFLTYFQNEAQLEKSRLLSDRFSAERPKGSFSTLEIQRTEQGDSAMYLCAGTGGEGGEQFFGPGTRLTVL.